The source of this T cell receptor (beta chain) is a study of memory CD4+ T cells and cytomegalovirus serostatus. Profiled with immunoSEQ multiplex PCR; TCRdb holds only in-frame clones, not every one. This table holds under 50,000 clones, roughly 78% found once. CDR3 length: 15 residues. Trimming removed 7 bases from V and 3 bases from J; junction bases left unmatched: 4. CDR1 and CDR2 (germline): MDHEN, SYDVKM. The sort gate was single viable CD3+CD4+CD8-CD45RO+ cells for memory CD4+ T cells. Sequenced sample: memory CD4+ T cells from blood. J is TRBJ1-4 and V is TRBV28; 11 bases match TRBD1. The receptor was derived from an adult in good health and CMV-seropositive. The CDR3 here is CASNGQGAANEKLFF. The CDR3, as DNA: TGTGCCAGCAATGGACAGGGGGCTGCTAATGAAAAACTGTTTTTT.